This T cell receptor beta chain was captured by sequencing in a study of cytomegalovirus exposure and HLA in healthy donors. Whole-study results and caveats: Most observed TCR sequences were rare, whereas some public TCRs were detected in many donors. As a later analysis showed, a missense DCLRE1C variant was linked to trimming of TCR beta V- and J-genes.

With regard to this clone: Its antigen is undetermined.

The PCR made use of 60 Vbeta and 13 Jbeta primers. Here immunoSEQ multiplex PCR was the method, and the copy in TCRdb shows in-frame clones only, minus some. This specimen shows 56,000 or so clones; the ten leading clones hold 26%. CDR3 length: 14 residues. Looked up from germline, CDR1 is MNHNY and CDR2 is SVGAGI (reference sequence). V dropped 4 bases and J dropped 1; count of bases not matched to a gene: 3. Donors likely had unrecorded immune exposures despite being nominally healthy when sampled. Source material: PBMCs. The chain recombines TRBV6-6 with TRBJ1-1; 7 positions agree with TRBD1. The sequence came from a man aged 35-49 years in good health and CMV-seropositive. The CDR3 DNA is TGTGCCAGCAGTTTGACAGGGAGGAACACTGAAGCTTTCTTT. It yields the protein CASSLTGRNTEAFF.